Following are 23 T cell receptor beta chains from one sample sequenced in a study of long-term antiretroviral therapy in people with HIV. Survey-level immunoSEQ v3.0 assays were run. Sequencing used immunoSEQ multiplex PCR; TCRdb keeps in-frame clones, though not all of them. Altogether 48,000 or so clones are present, around four fifths being singletons, with the ten largest covering around 3%. The source material was unsorted PBMCs, sampled 0.8 years after starting antiretroviral therapy. The receptors originated from a woman between 18 and 29 years old with HIV.

The rearrangement joins TRBV10-2 to TRBJ2-5; the D gene could be TRBD1 or TRBD2 (5 bases each). V shed 0 bases and J shed 5 bases, with 10 bases lying between them. CDR3 length equals 14 residues. Germline lookup yields CDR1 WSHSY and CDR2 SAAADI. The CDR3 DNA reads as TGCGCCAGCAGTGAGTCGGGGACCACGGAGACCCAGTACTTC. This translates into CASSESGTTETQYF.

This chain uses TRBV7-2 with TRBJ1-1; D may be TRBD1 (5 bases). Germline V gives CDR1 SGHTA, CDR2 FQGNSA. V was pared by 3 bases and J by 1 base, with 9 bases between. The CDR3 loop spans 14 amino acids. The CDR3 sequence: CASSFLGPNTEAFF. The CDR3, as DNA: TGTGCCAGCAGCTTCCTGGGACCGAACACTGAAGCTTTCTTT.

This chain links TRBV7-2 with TRBJ1-4; no clear D. The germline gives CDR1 SGHTA, CDR2 FQGNSA. This CDR3 contains 16 residues. With 2 bases removed from V and 3 bases from J, the gap between germline ends came to 13 bases. The CDR3 sequence: CASSLRAVGANEKLFF. As DNA, the CDR3 is TGTGCCAGCAGCTTACGCGCGGTTGGGGCTAATGAAAAACTGTTTTTT.

The chain recombines TRBV4-1 with TRBJ1-1; weak D call: TRBD1 (6 bases). Germline CDR1 MGHRA, CDR2 YSYEKL. Trimming took 7 bases from V and 7 from J, leaving 25 bases between them. The CDR3 runs to 16 residues. The CDR3 sequence is CASKLEGSGGAIEAFF. The CDR3 region has the DNA TGCGCCAGCAAGCTTGAGGGGTCCGGGGGCGCTATTGAAGCTTTCTTT.

This chain links TRBV21-1 with TRBJ1-5. TRBV21-1 counts as a pseudogene. This CDR3 is 18 amino acids long. Written as DNA, the CDR3 is TGTGCCAGCAGCAAAGAAGTCCGGGGGCAGGTTGGCAATCAGCCCCAGCATTTT. It codes for CASSKEVRGQVGNQPQHF.

The J gene is TRBJ2-1, the V gene TRBV7-3, with 8 bases aligning to TRBD2. CDR1 is SGHTA, CDR2 FQGTGA, per germline. The CDR3 is made up of 10 amino acids. The CDR3 loop is CGEREIEQFF. The CDR3 DNA sequence: TGTGGTGAGCGGGAGATTGAGCAGTTCTTC.

V and J are TRBV28 and TRBJ2-7; weak D call: TRBD1 (6 bases). Germline V gene data show CDR1 as MDHEN and CDR2 as SYDVKM. V gave up 6 bases and J gave up 0 bases, with 21 bases separating them. CDR3 length equals 17 residues. The CDR3: CASRDRGMMRISYEQYF. The CDR3 DNA reads TGTGCCAGCAGGGACAGAGGTATGATGCGTATCTCCTACGAGCAGTACTTC.

This clone was seen a single time. J is TRBJ2-5 and V is TRBV18; D is unclear. The CDR3 is 14 amino acids. With 0 bases removed from V and 3 bases from J, the gap between germline ends came to 8 bases. Germline values: CDR1 KGHSH, CDR2 LQKENI. CDR3 in DNA: TGTGCCAGCTCACCACCGGCAGGAGAAGAGACCCAGTACTTC. It is translated as CASSPPAGEETQYF. Full variable domain (outside the CDR3, taken from reference TRBV18 and TRBJ2-5): NAGVMQNPRHLVRRRGQEARLRCSPMKGHSHVYWYRQLPEEGLKFMVYLQKENIIDESGMPKERFSAEFPKEGPSILRIQQVVRGDSAAYFCASSPPAGEETQYFGPGTRLLVL.

The chain couples TRBV28 to TRBJ2-7, with 10 bases fitting TRBD2. The CDR3 runs to 15 residues. V lost 4 bases, J lost 2 bases, and 5 bases stayed unmatched. Germline CDR1 MDHEN, CDR2 SYDVKM. Written as DNA, the CDR3 is TGTGCCAGCAGTTCCCTAGCGGGAGAAACCTACGAGCAGTACTTC. This sequence encodes CASSSLAGETYEQYF.

This chain uses TRBV7-2 with TRBJ2-5; TRBD1 agrees at 7 bases. This CDR3 spans 14 amino acids. With V trimmed by 3 bases and J by 5 bases, 6 bases remained unmatched. Germline CDR1 SGHTA, CDR2 FQGNSA. This chain's CDR3 is CASSLMGTVETQYF. The CDR3 coding sequence is TGTGCCAGCAGCTTGATGGGGACAGTTGAGACCCAGTACTTC.

V is TRBV7-3 and J is TRBJ2-1, with a possible D match to TRBD2 (5 bases). Germline V gene data show CDR1 as SGHTA and CDR2 as FQGTGA. V lost 5 bases, J lost 9 bases, and 11 bases lay in between. CDR3 length equals 12 residues. CDR3 in DNA: TGTGCCAGCAGCCCCGGGGTTGGTGAGCAGTTCTTC. Its protein is CASSPGVGEQFF.

The genes are TRBV4-3 and TRBJ1-1, with D perhaps TRBD1 (5 bases). Germline V gene sequence: CDR1 LGHNA, CDR2 YSLEER. The ends were cut back, 1 base at V and 1 base at J, with 10 bases in the middle. The CDR3 contains 15 residues. The CDR3 region is CASSQVAGGNTEAFF. CDR3 nucleotide sequence: TGCGCCAGCAGCCAAGTGGCCGGGGGGAACACTGAAGCTTTCTTT.

The V gene is TRBV7-3, the J gene TRBJ2-1, with TRBD2 matching over 7 bases. The trim removed 2 bases at V and 2 bases at J, leaving 6 bases unmatched. CDR1 is SGHTA and CDR2 is FQGTGA in the germline V gene. The CDR3 length is 16 residues. The CDR3 loop reads CASSLGGSRAYNEQFF. The CDR3, as DNA: TGTGCCAGCAGCTTAGGCGGGAGTAGGGCCTACAATGAGCAGTTCTTC. Full variable domain (rest looked up from reference TRBV7-3 and TRBJ2-1): GAGVSQTPSNKVTEKGKYVELRCDPISGHTALYWYRQSLGQGPEFLIYFQGTGAADDSGLPNDRFFAVRPEGSVSTLKIQRTERGDSAVYLCASSLGGSRAYNEQFFGPGTRLTVL.

The chain combines TRBV7-6 with TRBJ1-1, with 8 bases fitting TRBD1. After removal of 5 bases from V and 0 bases from J, the junction contained 8 bases not matched to a gene. The germline V gene encodes CDR1 SGHVS and CDR2 FNYEAQ. The CDR3 is made up of 16 amino acids. CDR3 nucleotides: TGTGCCAGCAGCCCTCAGACAGGGGCAATGAACACTGAAGCTTTCTTT. The encoded protein is CASSPQTGAMNTEAFF. The entire variable domain, with the rest obtained from reference TRBV7-6 and TRBJ1-1, is as follows: GAGVSQSPRYKVTKRGQDVALRCDPISGHVSLYWYRQALGQGPEFLTYFNYEAQQDKSGLPNDRFSAERPEGSISTLTIQRTEQRDSAMYRCASSPQTGAMNTEAFFGQGTRLTVV.

The chain joins TRBV28 to TRBJ1-1; D might be TRBD1 (5 bases). CDR3 length: 13 amino acids. CDR1 is MDHEN, CDR2 SYDVKM, per germline. Trimming pared 7 bases from V and 7 bases from J, leaving 16 bases between. For the CDR3, the DNA is TGTGCCAGCATCGCTGTAGGGGAGGGTGAAGCTTTCTTT. It is translated as CASIAVGEGEAFF.

This chain connects TRBV19 to TRBJ1-5; 8 nucleotides align to TRBD1. The CDR3 is made up of 14 amino acids. J gave up 7 bases and V 9 bases, and 11 bases lay outside the gene matches. Per germline, CDR1 LNHDA and CDR2 SQIVND (reference sequence). The CDR3 DNA reads as TGTGCCAGCCGAAGGGCCAGGGGGCAACAGCCCCAGCATTTT. Translated: CASRRARGQQPQHF.

The genes are TRBV6-5 and TRBJ1-2; D is possibly TRBD1 (6 bases). CDR1 is MNHEY, CDR2 SVGAGI, per germline. V dropped 8 bases and J dropped 5 bases, with 21 bases sitting between them. This CDR3 spans 15 amino acids. CDR3 residues: CASGKTPTGIYGYTF. For the CDR3, the DNA is TGTGCCAGCGGGAAAACCCCGACAGGAATTTATGGCTACACCTTC.

The gene calls are TRBV28 and TRBJ2-7; TRBD1 matches at 10 bases. The CDR3 contains 13 residues. Germline V gene data show CDR1 as MDHEN and CDR2 as SYDVKM. V lost 6 bases, J lost 9 bases, and 8 bases stayed unmatched. The CDR3 DNA is TGTGCCAGCAGCGCGGACAGGGGGAAGTGGCAGTACTTC. Translation gives CASSADRGKWQYF.

V is TRBV10-1 and J is TRBJ1-1; no clear D gene. Germline lookup yields CDR1 WNHNN and CDR2 SYGVQD (reference sequence). CDR3 length equals 14 residues. The ends were cut back, 3 bases at V and 1 base at J, with 9 bases in the middle. The CDR3 loop is CASSDGGPNTEAFF. DNA for the CDR3: TGCGCCAGCAGTGATGGCGGACCGAACACTGAAGCTTTCTTT.

This chain links TRBV6-1 with TRBJ1-5, with unresolved D. The germline CDR1 and CDR2 sequences are MNHNS and SASEGT. The V end was cut by 0 bases, the J end by 8 bases, with 5 bases between. This CDR3 contains 12 residues. The CDR3 loop is CASSEAWEPQHF. DNA for the CDR3: TGTGCCAGCAGTGAAGCTTGGGAGCCCCAGCATTTT.

This chain connects TRBV9 to TRBJ2-4, with D perhaps TRBD2 (6 bases). V was pared by 0 bases and J by 2 bases, with 21 bases between. Per germline, CDR1 SGDLS and CDR2 YYNGEE. The CDR3 is 19 residues long. The CDR3 DNA reads TGTGCCAGCAGCGTAGGAACTCGGGATGTGGGGGGATCCAAAAACATTCAGTACTTC. Protein product: CASSVGTRDVGGSKNIQYF.

In this sample, this clone is medium-sized (0.01 to 0.1%). The rearrangement uses TRBV9 and TRBJ2-1; 7 bases fit TRBD2. The V and J ends lost 2 bases and 6 bases, in that order; junction bases with no gene match: 8. From germline, CDR1 is SGDLS and CDR2 YYNGEE. The CDR3 has 15 residues. In DNA form, the CDR3 reads TGTGCCAGCAGCGTTGAGGGAGGGCCGGGCAATGAGCAGTTCTTC. It specifies CASSVEGGPGNEQFF.

The rearrangement links TRBV10-3 to TRBJ1-5, with D maybe TRBD1 (5 bases). CDR1 and CDR2 from the germline V gene are ENHRY and SYGVKD. Trimming shortened V by 0 bases and J by 7 bases, and 13 bases separated the two germline ends. This CDR3 is built from 15 residues. The CDR3 DNA reads TGTGCCATCAGTGAGTCCACGGGGGTTGGACAGCCCCAGCATTTT. It encodes CAISESTGVGQPQHF.